A selection of T cell receptor beta chains follows, all from one sample in a study of T cell responses to AZD1222 COVID-19 vaccine. TCRdb's table, derived via immunoSEQ multiplex PCR, lists solely in-frame clones and lacks some. This table holds about 180,000 clones, less than 95% found once. The sequencing used peripheral blood, collected on day 0 of AZD1222 vaccination. The receptors shown here come from an adult in good health. The conserved cysteine and the conserved F or W are not part of the CDR3 here.

v_call: TRBV10-1
cdr3_aa: ASSIGVSYEQY

v_call: TRBV4-1
cdr3_aa: ASSQGYGFTDTQY

v_call: TRBV7-9
cdr3_aa: ASSLFRDRTSYEQY

v_call: TRBV6-5
cdr3_aa: ASSYVSGGRKTQY

v_call: TRBV20-1
cdr3_aa: SASSAEAF

v_call: TRBV2
cdr3_aa: ASSGTRRPNQPQH

v_call: TRBV10-1
cdr3_aa: ASSDRFTGEQF

v_call: TRBV6-5
cdr3_aa: ASGYRANYGYT

v_call: TRBV7-9
cdr3_aa: ASEVEAWGEQY

v_call: TRBV18
cdr3_aa: ASSPQTIQGREKLF

v_call: TRBV14
cdr3_aa: ASSQVMEGAIGELF

v_call: TRBV7-2
cdr3_aa: ASTLYGLVHEKLF

v_call: TRBV18
cdr3_aa: ASSPRQNTGELF

v_call: TRBV4-3
cdr3_aa: ASSQDQGISPLH

v_call: TRBV24-1
cdr3_aa: ATRYEHWGETQY

v_call: TRBV7-3
cdr3_aa: ASSPRIGGGLYNEQF

v_call: TRBV5-8
cdr3_aa: ASSLLAGPAYNSPLH

v_call: TRBV20-1
cdr3_aa: SALGDEQF

v_call: TRBV7-9
cdr3_aa: ASSPQAGGPDTQY

v_call: TRBV9
cdr3_aa: ASSPRTGSNSPLH

v_call: TRBV28
cdr3_aa: ASSLFDLYT

v_call: TRBV18
cdr3_aa: ASSSDRDAEAF

v_call: TRBV7-3
cdr3_aa: ASSLTRRGRDGELF

v_call: TRBV11-2
cdr3_aa: ASSLVSGFGNTIY